This T cell receptor (beta chain) was observed in a study of T cells in Graves' hyperthyroidism and ophthalmopathy (dated by TCRdb to between 2018 and 2020). Describing the broader study: Peripheral blood samples were taken at initial diagnosis, before any treatment was given. To identify TCR V-J signatures that set the groups apart, the researchers used a discovery cohort of 100 or so patients, made up of 40 to 45 with Graves' ophthalmopathy and some 60 with stable Graves' hyperthyroidism. An independent validation cohort of 18 to 20 hyperthyroidism patients and 15 or so patients who later progressed to ophthalmopathy tested prospective prediction of ophthalmopathy. The 90 to 100 discovery patients were randomly divided into training and test sets at a 7:3 ratio. Thyroid tissue and blood T-cell repertoires from about 6 Graves' hyperthyroidism patients were also compared in the study. Following sampling, methimazole starting at 30 mg daily was given to hyperthyroidism patients, and high-dose intravenous methylprednisolone was given to ophthalmopathy patients. The paper reports TCR Vbeta CDR3 sequencing of some 140 peripheral blood samples: 40 to 45 ophthalmopathy, under 85 hyperthyroidism and 17 progressor patients.

From the cysteine up to the phenylalanine, the CDR3 has a length of 14 residues. CDR3 DNA only is kept here, 42 bases in frame from base 1. At the junction V is shortened by 2 bases and J by 6 bases; bases outside the gene matches: 6. The germline V gene supplies CDR1 SQVTM and CDR2 ANQGSEA. The full study reports these points: Most expanded thyroid clonotypes (frequency above 0.001) were also detected in blood, a finding suggesting that blood repertoires may reflect thyroid immune responses. A 13 V-J signature model separated ophthalmopathy from stable hyperthyroidism, with 87.88% sensitivity and 81.08% specificity in cross-validation and 80%/75% in testing. Sample size was not statistically predetermined, and investigators were not blinded to group allocation. In validation, progression to ophthalmopathy was predicted by the model with roughly 69% sensitivity and 72.22% specificity, a median of approximately 6.5 months before onset.

For this clonotype: Its recognized antigen is unknown. No quality values exist for individual bases; no much larger clone is one base distant.

Stable Graves' hyperthyroidism was defined as the absence of progression to ophthalmopathy over 18 months of follow-up. The hyperthyroidism patients were between 18 and 65 years old and newly diagnosed, with a disease duration of less than 2 months. Exclusion was applied to patients with uncontrolled infections, other autoimmune diseases, pregnancy or lactation. Clinical symptoms, serum thyroxine and TRAb, thyroid ultrasound, and orbital computed tomography formed the basis for the diagnoses. PBMCs were separated from roughly 10 ml of fresh peripheral blood using Ficoll-Paque density gradient centrifugation. Total RNA was extracted using Trizol reagent, and RNA quality was assessed on an Agilent 2100 Bioanalyzer. Amplification of TCR beta CDR3 regions was carried out from RNA transcripts. For the first round of RT-PCR on the TCR CDR3, the HTBI primer set was used together with the Qiagen OneStep RT-PCR kit. A second multiplex PCR round built the libraries, followed by size selection and purification. Sequencing of the libraries was done on an Illumina HiSeq2000 using paired-end 100 bp reads. For the original study's pipeline: SOAPnuke was used to process the raw data, throwing out any read that contained adapters or uncalled bases, had a mean Phred below 15, or lacked an exact constant-primer or identifier match. High-quality paired reads were merged using COPE v1.2.5, and each unique nucleotide sequence was defined as a clonotype. MiTCR v1.1 was used to align clonotypes to the IMGT TRBV, TRBD and TRBJ reference segments. The analysis included only V-J combinations with a frequency above 0.0001, which together covered around 99% of the repertoires. The TCS score was defined as the ratio of F50 (clonal expansion) to E x V (chaos), calculated using BLOSUM62-based TCRdist between CDR3 peptides within each V-J. Welch's t-statistics and random forest reduced 514 V-J features to about 12, which were used in a naive Bayes classifier (R e1071). The public reads were reanalyzed by TCRdb: fastp trimming at Q25, MiXCR alignment, in-frame beta chains only. Entries that share a CDR3 protein sequence are merged under the most common genes and DNA. None of the V and J calls come from the authors' own analysis; TCRdb made them. The sample records about 350,000 distinct CDR3 sequences, about 15% of which are singletons. Clones ranked in the top ten supply under 30% of the sample.

The chain was built from TRBV29-1 and TRBJ2-1; TRBD2 matches 8 bases in the middle. The TCR was taken from a young woman with Graves' hyperthyroidism. Sequencing was performed on blood. The nucleotide sequence reads TGCAGCGTTGAACGAGCGGGAGTCTCCAATGAGCAGTTCTTC. Its protein product is CSVERAGVSNEQFF.